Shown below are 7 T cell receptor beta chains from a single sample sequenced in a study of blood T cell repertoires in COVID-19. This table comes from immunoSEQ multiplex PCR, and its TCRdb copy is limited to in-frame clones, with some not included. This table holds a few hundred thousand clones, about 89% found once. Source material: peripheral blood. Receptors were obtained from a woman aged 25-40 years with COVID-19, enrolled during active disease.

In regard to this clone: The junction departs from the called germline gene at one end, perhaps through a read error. CDR3 DNA: TGCGCCAGCAGCTTGGTAGATAAGGGACAGGTTTCCTTC. Protein product: CASSLVDKGQVSF. The chain carries TRBV5-1 and TRBJ1-2; TRBD1 aligns across 8 bases. The CDR3 contains 13 residues. Germline loops: CDR1 SGHRS, CDR2 YFSETQ. The complete variable domain, with remaining parts taken from reference TRBV5-1 and TRBJ1-2, reads KAGVTQTPRYLIKTRGQQVTLSCSPISGHRSVSWYQQTPGQGLQFLFEYFSETQRNKGNFPGRFSGRQFSNSRSEMNVSTLELGDSALYLCASSLVDKGQVSFGSGTRLTVV.

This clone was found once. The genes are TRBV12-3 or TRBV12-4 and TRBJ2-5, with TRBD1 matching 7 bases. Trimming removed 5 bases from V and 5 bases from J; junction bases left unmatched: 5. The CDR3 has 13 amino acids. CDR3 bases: TGTGCCAGCAGTAAGGGGGCCCGGGAGACCCAGTACTTC. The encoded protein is CASSKGARETQYF.

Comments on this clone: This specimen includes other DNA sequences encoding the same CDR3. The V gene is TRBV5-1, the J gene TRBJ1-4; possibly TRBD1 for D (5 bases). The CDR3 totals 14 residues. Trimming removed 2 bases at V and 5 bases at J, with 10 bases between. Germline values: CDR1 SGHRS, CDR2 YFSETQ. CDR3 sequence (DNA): TGCGCCAGCAGCTTAGACAGCCCGAATGAAAAACTGTTTTTT. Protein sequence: CASSLDSPNEKLFF. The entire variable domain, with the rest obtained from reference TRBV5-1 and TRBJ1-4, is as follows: KAGVTQTPRYLIKTRGQQVTLSCSPISGHRSVSWYQQTPGQGLQFLFEYFSETQRNKGNFPGRFSGRQFSNSRSEMNVSTLELGDSALYLCASSLDSPNEKLFFGSGTQLSVL.

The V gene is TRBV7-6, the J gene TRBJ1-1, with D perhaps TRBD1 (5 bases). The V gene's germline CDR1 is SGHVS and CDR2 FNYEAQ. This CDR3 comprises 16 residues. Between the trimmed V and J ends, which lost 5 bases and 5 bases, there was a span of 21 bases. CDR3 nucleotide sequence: TGTGCCAGCAGCCCTAGGACGACAGCTACAAGTACTGAAGCTTTCTTT. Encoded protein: CASSPRTTATSTEAFF.

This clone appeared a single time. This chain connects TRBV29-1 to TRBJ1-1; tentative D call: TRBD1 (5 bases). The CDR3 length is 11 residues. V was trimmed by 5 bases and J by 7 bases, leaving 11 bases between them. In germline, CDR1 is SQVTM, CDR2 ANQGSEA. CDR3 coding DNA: TGCAGCGTTTCCGACAGACTTGAAGCTTTCTTT. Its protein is CSVSDRLEAFF.

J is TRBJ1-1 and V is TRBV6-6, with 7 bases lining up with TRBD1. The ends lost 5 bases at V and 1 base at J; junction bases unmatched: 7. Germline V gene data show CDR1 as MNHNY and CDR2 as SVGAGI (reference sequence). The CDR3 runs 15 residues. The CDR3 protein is CASSREDRQNTEAFF. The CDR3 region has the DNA TGTGCCAGCAGTAGAGAGGACAGGCAGAACACTGAAGCTTTCTTT.

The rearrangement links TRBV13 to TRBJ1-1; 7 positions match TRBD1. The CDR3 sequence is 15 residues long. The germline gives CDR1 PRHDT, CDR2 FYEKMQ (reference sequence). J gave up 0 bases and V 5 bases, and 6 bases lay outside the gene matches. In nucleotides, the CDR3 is TGTGCCAGCAGCCGATGGGACAGACTGAACACTGAAGCTTTCTTT. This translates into CASSRWDRLNTEAFF.